Following are 19 T cell receptor beta chains from one sample sequenced in a study of T cell repertoires in cytomegalovirus infection. One entry per CDR3 protein, called by TCRdb with MiXCR from the reads. The sample shows 650,000 to 850,000 distinct CDR3 sequences, 25% to 30% of them seen only once. Antigen specificity for these receptors is unknown. The sequencing here drew on cultured CD8+ T cells from PBMCs, taken from culture after CMV antigen stimulation. The receptors originated from a human donor in good health (CMV status not recorded). Some clones in this sample may be carry-over from other donors' samples.

This clonotype was detected a few times. The junction departs from germline at one end; a sequencing error may be responsible. This rearrangement joins TRBV4-1 to TRBJ1-1, with a possible D match to TRBD1 (6 bases). The CDR3 spans 14 residues. Germline-derived CDR1 and CDR2 are MGHRA and YSYEKL. CDR3 sequence: CASSQEGGRAEAFF. CDR3 DNA: TGTGCCAGCAGCCAAGAGGGGGGGCGGGCTGAAGCTTTCTTT.

This clonotype showed up just a few times. The V and J genes are TRBV6-1 and TRBJ2-7; the match to TRBD1 covers 7 bases. The length of the CDR3 is 14 residues. V lost 4 bases and J lost 5; bases outside the gene matches: 8. CDR1 is MNHNS, CDR2 SASEGT, per germline. The chain's CDR3 is CASSVLGQPDEQYF. DNA for the CDR3: TGTGCCAGCAGTGTGTTGGGACAGCCTGACGAGCAGTACTTC.

Worth noting for this clonotype: The final CDR3 position lacks the conserved phenylalanine or tryptophan, pointing to a likely read error. The rearrangement links TRBV6-6 to TRBJ2-3; D gene unclear. The V end was cut by 0 bases, the J end by 2 bases, with 3 bases between. Germline V gene lookup returns CDR1 MNHNY and CDR2 SVGAGI (reference sequence). The CDR3 has 13 residues. CDR3 nucleotide sequence: TGTGCCAGCAGTTACTCGGTCACAGATACGCAGTATTCT. This codes for CASSYSVTDTQYS.

This clonotype occurred many times. The V and J genes are TRBV7-2 and TRBJ2-7; 9 nucleotides line up with TRBD1. V lost 3 bases and J lost 3; bases outside the gene matches: 3. The V gene's germline CDR1 is SGHTA and CDR2 FQGNSA. This CDR3 is 14 amino acids long. The CDR3 reads CASSLDRGDYEQYF. The CDR3 DNA reads TGTGCCAGCAGCTTGGACAGGGGAGACTACGAGCAGTACTTC.

This clonotype was observed a handful of times. This chain uses TRBV3-1 with TRBJ2-7, with TRBD1 matching 7 bases. J gave up 2 bases and V 3 bases, and 10 bases lay outside the gene matches. CDR3 length: 16 amino acids. Germline V gene data show CDR1 as LGHDT and CDR2 as YNNKEL (reference sequence). Here the CDR3 reads CASSQDRDRVAYEQYF. The CDR3 nucleotides read TGTGCCAGCAGCCAGGACCGGGACAGAGTGGCCTACGAGCAGTACTTC.

The J gene is TRBJ1-6, the V gene TRBV7-2; 8 nucleotides agree with TRBD1. Losses at the gene ends were 2 bases for V and 7 bases for J; bases not matched to a gene: 19. Per the germline V gene, CDR1 is SGHTA and CDR2 is FQGNSA. This CDR3 comprises 20 residues. The CDR3 spells CASSLPPDRAASLFNSPLHF. In DNA form, the CDR3 reads TGTGCCAGCAGCTTACCCCCGGACAGGGCCGCCTCTTTATTCAATTCACCCCTCCACTTT.

This clonotype has only a few counts. This chain connects TRBV6-5 to TRBJ2-6; TRBD1 matches 10 bases. The germline gives CDR1 MNHEY, CDR2 SVGAGI. V shed 0 bases and J 2 bases; nucleotides not matched to a gene: 10. The CDR3 runs 20 residues. The chain's CDR3 is CASSYSKGVDRGTGANVLTF. CDR3 nucleotides: TGTGCCAGCAGTTACTCGAAGGGCGTGGACAGGGGGACTGGGGCCAACGTCCTGACTTTC.

This clonotype was counted between two and nine times. This chain links TRBV28 with TRBJ2-7, with 12 bases identical to TRBD1. Germline V gene lookup returns CDR1 MDHEN and CDR2 SYDVKM. The CDR3 covers 14 residues. V was pared by 6 bases and J by 4 bases, with 4 bases of the junction left unmatched. The CDR3 DNA reads as TGTGCCAGCAGGGGACAGGGGGCTCTATACGAGCAGTACGTC. It yields the protein CASRGQGALYEQYV.

This clonotype was counted a few times. The rearrangement links TRBV7-9 to TRBJ2-1; no firm D call. CDR3 length: 13 residues. Germline loops: CDR1 SEHNR, CDR2 FQNEAQ (reference sequence). Between the trimmed V and J ends, which lost 6 bases and 8 bases, there was a span of 14 bases. CDR3 nucleotide sequence: TGTGCCAGCAGATCATTGGGGTGGGATGAGCAGTTCTTC. Protein sequence: CASRSLGWDEQFF.

On this clonotype: One junction end disagrees with the germline gene, perhaps due to a read error. The rearrangement joins TRBV7-8 to TRBJ1-5; 8 bases fit TRBD1. The CDR3 sequence is 14 residues long. Germline V gene data show CDR1 as SGHVS and CDR2 as FQNEAQ. The CDR3 DNA reads as TGTGTCAGCGGGAACTGGGACAGGCCGGAGCCCCAGCATTTT. Protein product: CVSGNWDRPEPQHF.

This clonotype was picked up a small number of times. The V call is TRBV4-1, the J call TRBJ2-1; unclear D gene. Germline values: CDR1 MGHRA, CDR2 YSYEKL. Trimming removed 1 base from V and 5 bases from J, with 6 bases in between. This CDR3 is built from 13 residues. The CDR3 loop is CASSQAQNNEQFF. CDR3 nucleotide sequence: TGCGCCAGCAGCCAAGCTCAGAACAATGAGCAGTTCTTC.

This clonotype was seen more than once but under ten times. The chain recombines TRBV7-9 with TRBJ1-2; a weak D match, TRBD1 (5 bases). Germline CDR1 and CDR2: SEHNR and FQNEAQ (reference sequence). V shed 3 bases and J shed 2 bases, with 10 bases lying between them. The CDR3 extends over 14 amino acids. The CDR3 loop reads CASSFEGRNYGYTF. In DNA form, the CDR3 reads TGTGCCAGCAGCTTCGAGGGACGGAACTATGGCTACACCTTC. The complete variable domain, with remaining parts taken from reference TRBV7-9 and TRBJ1-2, reads DTGVSQNPRHKITKRGQNVTFRCDPISEHNRLYWYRQTLGQGPEFLTYFQNEAQLEKSRLLSDRFSAERPKGSFSTLEIQRTEQGDSAMYLCASSFEGRNYGYTFGSGTRLTVV.

This chain links TRBV24-1 with TRBJ2-2; no clear D gene. Germline lookup yields CDR1 KGHDR and CDR2 SFDVKD. The ends were cut back, 7 bases at V and 1 base at J, with 3 bases in the middle. The length of the CDR3 is 12 residues. The CDR3 here is CATRGNTGELFF. The CDR3 bases are TGTGCCACCAGGGGGAACACCGGGGAGCTGTTTTTT.

There are many counts of this clonotype. This CDR3 is CASKSGGAKNEQFF. CDR3 sequence (DNA): TGTGCCAGCAAGTCGGGGGGGGCCAAGAATGAGCAGTTCTTC. V and J are TRBV12-3 or TRBV12-4 and TRBJ2-1; 8 positions agree with TRBD2. V was clipped by 7 bases and J by 7 bases; unmatched bases: 9. The length of the CDR3 is 14 residues.

This clonotype showed up just a few times. The chain carries TRBV11-2 and TRBJ1-1; perhaps TRBD1 as D (5 bases). V lost 5 bases and J lost 2, with 15 bases in between. Germline CDR1 is SGHAT and CDR2 is FQNNGV. The CDR3 runs to 15 residues. Here the CDR3 DNA reads TGTGCCAGCAGCCCTTACAGGTCCGGCAACACTGAAGCTTTCTTT. Translating it yields CASSPYRSGNTEAFF.

The chain is built from TRBV2 and TRBJ2-3; the D is unclear. Deletions cut 10 bases from V and 6 bases from J, with 11 bases between. Germline assignment: CDR1 SNHLY and CDR2 FYNNEI. This CDR3 contains 11 residues. CDR3 nucleotides: TGTGCCACCCTGGTCGGGGATACGCAGTATTTT. It specifies CATLVGDTQYF.

This chain connects TRBV6-1 to TRBJ1-1; 8 bases are shared with TRBD1. Germline V CDR1 and CDR2: MNHNS, SASEGT. V was pared by 6 bases and J by 11 bases, with 14 bases of the junction left unmatched. This CDR3 is 14 amino acids long. The CDR3 DNA follows: TGTGCCAGCAGCCCCTCCCCAGGGGGCGTGGGGGCTTTCTTT. Translation gives CASSPSPGGVGAFF.

The chain is built from TRBV12-3 or TRBV12-4 and TRBJ2-7; D call uncertain. The CDR3 is made up of 12 amino acids. V was trimmed by 8 bases and J by 0 bases, leaving 8 bases between them. The CDR3 DNA is TGTGCCAGCCAGCGATCCTCCTACGAGCAGTACTTC. Protein product: CASQRSSYEQYF.

This clonotype was seen repeatedly, ten times or more. V usage is TRBV7-3 and J usage is TRBJ2-1, with 14 bases fitting TRBD2. CDR3 size: 17 residues. Trimming at V came to 5 bases and at J to 7 bases, leaving 10 bases not matched to a gene. Germline lookup yields CDR1 SGHTA and CDR2 FQGTGA. The CDR3 spells CASSPRLAGGPLNEQFF. CDR3 coding DNA: TGTGCCAGCAGCCCGCGACTAGCGGGGGGGCCGTTAAATGAGCAGTTCTTC.